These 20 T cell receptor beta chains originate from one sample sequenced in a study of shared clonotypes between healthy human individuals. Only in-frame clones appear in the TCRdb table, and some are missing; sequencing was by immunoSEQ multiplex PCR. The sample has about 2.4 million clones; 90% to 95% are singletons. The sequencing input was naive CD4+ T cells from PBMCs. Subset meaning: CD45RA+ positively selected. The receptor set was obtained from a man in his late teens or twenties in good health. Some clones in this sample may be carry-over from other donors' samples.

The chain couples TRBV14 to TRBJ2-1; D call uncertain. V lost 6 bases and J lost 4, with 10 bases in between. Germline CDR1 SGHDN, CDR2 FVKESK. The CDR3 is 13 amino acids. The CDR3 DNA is TGTGCCAGCAGACTTAACAGTTACAATGAGCAGTTCTTC. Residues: CASRLNSYNEQFF.

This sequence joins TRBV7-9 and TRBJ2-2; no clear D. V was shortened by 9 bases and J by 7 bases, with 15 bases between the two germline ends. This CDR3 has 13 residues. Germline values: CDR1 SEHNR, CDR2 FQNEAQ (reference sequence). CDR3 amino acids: CASNFQVDGELFF. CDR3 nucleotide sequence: TGTGCCAGTAATTTTCAGGTCGACGGGGAGCTGTTTTTT.

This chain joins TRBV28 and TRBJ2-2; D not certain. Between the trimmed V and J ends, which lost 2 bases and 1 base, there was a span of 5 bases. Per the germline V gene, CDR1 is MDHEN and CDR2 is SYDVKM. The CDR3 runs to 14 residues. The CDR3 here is CASSLNRNTGELFF. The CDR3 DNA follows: TGTGCCAGCAGTTTAAACCGGAACACCGGGGAGCTGTTTTTT. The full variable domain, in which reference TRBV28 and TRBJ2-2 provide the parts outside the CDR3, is DVKVTQSSRYLVKRTGEKVFLECVQDMDHENMFWYRQDPGLGLRLIYFSYDVKMKEKGDIPEGYSVSREKKERFSLILESASTNQTSMYLCASSLNRNTGELFFGEGSRLTVL.

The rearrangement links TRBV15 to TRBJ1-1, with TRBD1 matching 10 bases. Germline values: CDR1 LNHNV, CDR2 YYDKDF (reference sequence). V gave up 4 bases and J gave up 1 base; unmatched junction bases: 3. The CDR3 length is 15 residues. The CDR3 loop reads CATSNRDRGNTEAFF. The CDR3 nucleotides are TGTGCCACCAGCAACCGGGACAGGGGGAACACTGAAGCTTTCTTT.

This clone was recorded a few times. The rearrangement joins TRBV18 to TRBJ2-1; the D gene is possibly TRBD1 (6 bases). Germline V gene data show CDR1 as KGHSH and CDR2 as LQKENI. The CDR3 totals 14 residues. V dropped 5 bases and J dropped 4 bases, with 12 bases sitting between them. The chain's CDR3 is CASSSDRFYNEQFF. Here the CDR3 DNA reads TGTGCCAGCTCATCCGACAGGTTTTACAATGAGCAGTTCTTC.

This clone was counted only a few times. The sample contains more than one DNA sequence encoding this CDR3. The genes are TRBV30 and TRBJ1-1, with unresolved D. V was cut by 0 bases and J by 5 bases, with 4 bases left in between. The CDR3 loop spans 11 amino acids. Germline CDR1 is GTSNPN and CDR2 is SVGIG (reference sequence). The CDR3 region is CAWSVFTEAFF. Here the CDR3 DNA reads TGTGCCTGGAGTGTGTTTACTGAAGCTTTCTTT.

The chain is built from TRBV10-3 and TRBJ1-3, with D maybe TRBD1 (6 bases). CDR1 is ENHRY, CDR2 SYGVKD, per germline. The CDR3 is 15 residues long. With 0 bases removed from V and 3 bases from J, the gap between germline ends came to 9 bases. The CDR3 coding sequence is TGTGCCATCAGTGAGTCCCCAGGGGATGGAAACACCATATATTTT. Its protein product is CAISESPGDGNTIYF.

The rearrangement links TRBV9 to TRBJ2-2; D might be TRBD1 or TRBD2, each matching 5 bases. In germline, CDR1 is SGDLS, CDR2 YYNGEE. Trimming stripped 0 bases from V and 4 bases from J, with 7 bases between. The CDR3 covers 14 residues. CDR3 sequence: CASSVVGPTGELFF. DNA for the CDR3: TGTGCCAGCAGCGTAGTGGGACCCACCGGGGAGCTGTTTTTT.

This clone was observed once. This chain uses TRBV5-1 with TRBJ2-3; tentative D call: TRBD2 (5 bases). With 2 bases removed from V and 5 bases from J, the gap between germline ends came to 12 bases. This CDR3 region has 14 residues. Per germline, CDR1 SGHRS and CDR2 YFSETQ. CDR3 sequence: CASSLVLAEDTQYF. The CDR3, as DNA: TGCGCCAGCAGCTTAGTCCTAGCTGAAGATACGCAGTATTTT.

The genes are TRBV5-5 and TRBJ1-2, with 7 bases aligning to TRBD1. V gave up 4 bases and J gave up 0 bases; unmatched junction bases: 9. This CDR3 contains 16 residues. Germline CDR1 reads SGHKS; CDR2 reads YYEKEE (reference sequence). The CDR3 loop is CASSPGTAYTNYGYTF. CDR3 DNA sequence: TGTGCCAGCAGCCCCGGGACAGCTTATACTAACTATGGCTACACCTTC.

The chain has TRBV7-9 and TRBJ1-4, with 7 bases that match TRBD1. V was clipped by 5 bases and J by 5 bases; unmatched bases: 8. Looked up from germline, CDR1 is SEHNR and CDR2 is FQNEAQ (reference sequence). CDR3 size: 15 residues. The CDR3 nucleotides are TGTGCCAGCAGCGAACAGGGGACCCCAAATGAAAAACTGTTTTTT. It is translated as CASSEQGTPNEKLFF.

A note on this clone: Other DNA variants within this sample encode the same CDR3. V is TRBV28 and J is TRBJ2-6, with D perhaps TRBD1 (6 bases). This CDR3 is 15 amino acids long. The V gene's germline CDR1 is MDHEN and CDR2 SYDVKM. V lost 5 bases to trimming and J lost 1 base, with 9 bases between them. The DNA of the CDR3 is TGTGCCAGCAGTCAAGGGGGTTCTGGGGCCAACGTCCTGACTTTC. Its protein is CASSQGGSGANVLTF.

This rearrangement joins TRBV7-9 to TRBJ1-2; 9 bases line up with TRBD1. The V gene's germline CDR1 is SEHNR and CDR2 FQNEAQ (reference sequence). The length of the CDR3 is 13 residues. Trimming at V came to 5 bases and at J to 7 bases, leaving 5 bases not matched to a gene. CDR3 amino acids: CASSLTGGRGYTF. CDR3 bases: TGTGCCAGCAGCCTTACAGGGGGCCGTGGCTACACCTTC.

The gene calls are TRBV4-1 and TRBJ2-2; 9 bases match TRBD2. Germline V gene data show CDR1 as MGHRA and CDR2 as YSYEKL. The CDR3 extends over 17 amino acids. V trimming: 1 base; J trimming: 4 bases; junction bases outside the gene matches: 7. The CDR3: CASSQVLAGVTTGELFF. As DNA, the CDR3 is TGCGCCAGCAGCCAAGTTTTAGCGGGAGTTACCACCGGGGAGCTGTTTTTT.

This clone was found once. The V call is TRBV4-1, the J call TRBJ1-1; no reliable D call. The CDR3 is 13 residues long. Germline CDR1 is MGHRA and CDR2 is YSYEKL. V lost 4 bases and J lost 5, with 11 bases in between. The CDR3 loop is CASSLAGWTEAFF. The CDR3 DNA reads TGCGCCAGCAGCCTGGCGGGGTGGACTGAAGCTTTCTTT.

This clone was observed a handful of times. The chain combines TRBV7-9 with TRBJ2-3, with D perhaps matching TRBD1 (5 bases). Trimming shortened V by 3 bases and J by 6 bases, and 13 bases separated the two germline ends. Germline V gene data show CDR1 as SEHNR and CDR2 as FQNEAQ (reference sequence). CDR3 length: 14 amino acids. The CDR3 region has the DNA TGTGCCAGCAGCTTTTTTCAGGGAAGGGATACGCAGTATTTT. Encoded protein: CASSFFQGRDTQYF.

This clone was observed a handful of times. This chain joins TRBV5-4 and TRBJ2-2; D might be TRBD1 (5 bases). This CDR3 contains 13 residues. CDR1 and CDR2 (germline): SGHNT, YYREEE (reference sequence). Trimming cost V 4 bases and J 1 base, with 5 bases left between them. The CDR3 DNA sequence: TGTGCCAGCAGCGGACAGAACACCGGGGAGCTGTTTTTT. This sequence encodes CASSGQNTGELFF.

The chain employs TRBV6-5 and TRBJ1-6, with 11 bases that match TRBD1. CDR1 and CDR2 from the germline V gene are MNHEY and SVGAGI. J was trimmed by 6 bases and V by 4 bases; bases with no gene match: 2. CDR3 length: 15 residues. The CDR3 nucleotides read TGTGCCAGCAGTTGGGGGACAGGGGGTAATTCACCCCTCCACTTT. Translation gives CASSWGTGGNSPLHF.

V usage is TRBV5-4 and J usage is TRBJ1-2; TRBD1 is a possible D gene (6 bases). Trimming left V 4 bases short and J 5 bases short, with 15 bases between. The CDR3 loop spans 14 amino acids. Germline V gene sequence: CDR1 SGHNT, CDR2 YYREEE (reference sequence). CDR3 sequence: CASSGVDSSYGYTF. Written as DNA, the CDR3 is TGTGCCAGCAGCGGGGTGGACAGTTCATATGGCTACACCTTC.

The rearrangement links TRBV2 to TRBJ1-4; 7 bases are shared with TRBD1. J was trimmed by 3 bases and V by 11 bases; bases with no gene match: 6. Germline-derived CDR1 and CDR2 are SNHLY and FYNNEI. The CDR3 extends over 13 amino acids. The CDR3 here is CAGKTGSNEKLFF. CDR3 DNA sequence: TGTGCCGGGAAGACAGGGTCTAATGAAAAACTGTTTTTT.